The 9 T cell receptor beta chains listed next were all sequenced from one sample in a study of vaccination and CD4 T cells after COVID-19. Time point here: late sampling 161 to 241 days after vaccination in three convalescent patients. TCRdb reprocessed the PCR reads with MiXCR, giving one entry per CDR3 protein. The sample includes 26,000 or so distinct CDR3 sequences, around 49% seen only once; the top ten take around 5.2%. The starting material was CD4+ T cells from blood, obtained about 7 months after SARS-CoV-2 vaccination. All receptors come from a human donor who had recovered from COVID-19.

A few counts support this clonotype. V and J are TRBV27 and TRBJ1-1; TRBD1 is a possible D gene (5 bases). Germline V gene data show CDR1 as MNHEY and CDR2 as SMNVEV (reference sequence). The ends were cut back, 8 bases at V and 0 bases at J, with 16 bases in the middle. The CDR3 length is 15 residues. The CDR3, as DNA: TGTGCCAGCGCCCTCGGGACTTACATGAACACTGAAGCTTTCTTT. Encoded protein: CASALGTYMNTEAFF.

The CDR3 nucleotides are TGTGCCAGCAGCGTAGTTGGTATTAACTATGGCTACACCTTC. Translation gives CASSVVGINYGYTF. The J gene is TRBJ1-2, the V gene TRBV9, with unresolved D. Germline values: CDR1 SGDLS, CDR2 YYNGEE. Trimming took off 0 bases at V and 1 base at J, with 7 bases between the two ends. The CDR3 extends over 14 amino acids.

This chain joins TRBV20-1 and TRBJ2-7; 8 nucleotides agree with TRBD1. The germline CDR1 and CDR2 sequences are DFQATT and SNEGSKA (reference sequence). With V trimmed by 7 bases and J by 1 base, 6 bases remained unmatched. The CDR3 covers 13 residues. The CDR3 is CSVGDRQSYEQYF. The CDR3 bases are TGCAGTGTGGGGGACAGGCAATCCTACGAGCAGTACTTC.

Here the CDR3 DNA reads TGTGCCAGCAGTCGGGACTTGGGGACCTACGAGCAGTACTTC. This translates into CASSRDLGTYEQYF. The chain has TRBV25-1 and TRBJ2-7, with D perhaps matching TRBD2 (6 bases). Trimming removed 5 bases from V and 2 bases from J, with 13 bases in between. Germline loops: CDR1 MGHDK, CDR2 SYGVNS. CDR3 length: 14 amino acids.

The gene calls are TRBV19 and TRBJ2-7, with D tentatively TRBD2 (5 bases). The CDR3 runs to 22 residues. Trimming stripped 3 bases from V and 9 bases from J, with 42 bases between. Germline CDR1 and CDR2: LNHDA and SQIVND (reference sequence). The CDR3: CASSISLWLTQNSPRTGVVQYF. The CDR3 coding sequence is TGTGCCAGTAGTATCAGCTTGTGGCTCACACAGAACTCCCCTCGGACCGGGGTCGTGCAGTACTTC.

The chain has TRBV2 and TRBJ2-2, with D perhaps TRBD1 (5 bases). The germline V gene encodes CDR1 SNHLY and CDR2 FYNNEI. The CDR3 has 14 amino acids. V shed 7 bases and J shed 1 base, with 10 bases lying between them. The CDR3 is CASKEQENTGELFF. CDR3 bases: TGTGCCAGCAAAGAACAGGAGAACACCGGGGAGCTGTTTTTT.

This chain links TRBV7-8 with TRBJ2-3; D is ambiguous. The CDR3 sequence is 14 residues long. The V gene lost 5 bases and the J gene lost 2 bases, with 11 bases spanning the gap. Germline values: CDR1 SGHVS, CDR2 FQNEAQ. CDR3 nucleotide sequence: TGTGCCAGCAGCCGCTCGACAATCACAGATACGCAGTATTTT. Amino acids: CASSRSTITDTQYF.

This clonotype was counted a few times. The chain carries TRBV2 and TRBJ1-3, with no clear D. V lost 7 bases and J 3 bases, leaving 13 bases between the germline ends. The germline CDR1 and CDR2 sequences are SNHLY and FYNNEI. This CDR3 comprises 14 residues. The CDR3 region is CASNLGGFGNTIYF. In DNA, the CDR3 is TGTGCCAGCAACCTCGGTGGATTTGGAAACACCATATATTTT.

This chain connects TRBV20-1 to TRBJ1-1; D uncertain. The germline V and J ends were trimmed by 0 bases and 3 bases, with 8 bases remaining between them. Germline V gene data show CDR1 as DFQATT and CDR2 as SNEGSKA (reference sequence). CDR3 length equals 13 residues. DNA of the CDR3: TGCAGTGCTAGAGATGGAGGCGACACTGAAGCTTTCTTT. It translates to CSARDGGDTEAFF.